Following are 27 T cell receptor beta chains from one sample sequenced in a study of spatial heterogeneity in lung cancer. Time point of the sample: sample taken at primary tumor resection. One entry per CDR3 protein, called by TCRdb with MiXCR from the 5' RACE reads. The sample holds about 21,000 distinct CDR3 sequences; approximately 4.2% are singletons and the top ten take around 7.4%. The sequencing used PBMCs, collected at surgery. The origin of the receptors is a male donor with early-stage non-small cell lung cancer.

The chain uses TRBV6-2 or TRBV6-3 and TRBJ2-7, with D tentatively TRBD1 (6 bases). The CDR3 sequence is 15 residues long. Trimming left V 6 bases short and J 2 bases short, with 17 bases between. CDR1 MNHEY and CDR2 SVGEGT come from the germline V gene. Here the CDR3 DNA reads TGTGCCAGCAGGATGGACAAGGGGGACACCTACGAGCAGTACTTC. This gives the protein CASRMDKGDTYEQYF.

The gene calls are TRBV5-1 and TRBJ1-1; weak D call: TRBD1 (5 bases). This CDR3 spans 14 amino acids. The ends were cut back, 0 bases at V and 13 bases at J, with 19 bases in the middle. From germline, CDR1 is SGHRS and CDR2 YFSETQ. The CDR3: CASSLEGRAEEGFF. DNA of the CDR3: TGCGCCAGCAGCTTGGAGGGCAGGGCAGAGGAGGGTTTCTTT.

This clonotype came up many times. This chain joins TRBV12-3 or TRBV12-4 and TRBJ2-3, with D perhaps matching TRBD1 or TRBD2 (5 bases each). This CDR3 has 13 residues. The germline V and J ends were trimmed by 4 bases and 6 bases, with 11 bases remaining between them. The CDR3 bases are TGTGCCAGCAGTTGGGGGACCACCGATACGCAGTATTTT. As protein: CASSWGTTDTQYF.

This clonotype was picked up many times. V gene TRBV6-5 combines with J gene TRBJ2-7; 7 bases align to TRBD1. V trimming: 6 bases; J trimming: 0 bases; junction bases outside the gene matches: 8. In germline, CDR1 is MNHEY, CDR2 SVGAGI. The CDR3 contains 15 residues. The CDR3 nucleotides are TGTGCCAGCAGCTCGACAGGGACGGGCTCCTACGAGCAGTACTTC. It is translated as CASSSTGTGSYEQYF.

This clonotype was found a few times. The rearrangement uses TRBV12-3 or TRBV12-4 and TRBJ1-4, with D perhaps matching TRBD1 (5 bases). The CDR3 loop spans 14 amino acids. V was trimmed by 5 bases and J by 3 bases, leaving 10 bases between them. In nucleotides, the CDR3 is TGTGCCAGCAGTGTACAGGCGTCTAATGAAAAACTGTTTTTT. This sequence encodes CASSVQASNEKLFF.

The chain links TRBV5-1 to TRBJ1-6, with D uncertain. There are 16 residues in the CDR3. Germline CDR1 and CDR2: SGHRS and YFSETQ. The V end was cut by 0 bases, the J end by 0 bases, with 7 bases between. CDR3 loop: CASSLAGSSYNSPLHF. The CDR3 DNA sequence: TGCGCCAGCAGCTTGGCCGGGAGCTCCTATAATTCACCCCTCCACTTT.

Sample share makes this clonotype medium-sized. The chain carries TRBV29-1 and TRBJ2-5; a possible D gene is TRBD2 (5 bases). CDR3 size: 12 residues. Germline CDR1 and CDR2: SQVTM and ANQGSEA. V lost 6 bases to trimming and J lost 5 bases, with 13 bases between them. CDR3 amino acids: CSVGLGGETQYF. The CDR3 DNA follows: TGCAGCGTGGGTCTAGGAGGTGAGACCCAGTACTTC. Looking up the rest from reference TRBV29-1 and TRBJ2-5 gives the full variable domain: SAVISQKPSRDICQRGTSLTIQCQVDSQVTMMFWYRQQPGQSLTLIATANQGSEATYESGFVIDKFPISRPNLTFSTLTVSNMSPEDSSIYLCSVGLGGETQYFGPGTRLLVL.

A note on this clonotype: A read error may be the cause here, since a much bigger clone is one base away. J is TRBJ2-7 and V is TRBV29-1, with a weak D call TRBD1 (5 bases). This CDR3 spans 12 amino acids. The germline V and J ends were trimmed by 5 bases and 6 bases, with 14 bases remaining between them. The germline V gene encodes CDR1 SQVTM and CDR2 ANQGSEA. The CDR3 DNA follows: TGCAGCGTTAGGCCCTCAAGGGGCGAGCAGTACTTC. It yields the protein CSVRPSRGEQYF.

This clonotype was found many times. The V call is TRBV30, the J call TRBJ1-6; TRBD1 agrees at 8 bases. The CDR3 is 16 amino acids. Germline CDR1 is GTSNPN and CDR2 is SVGIG (reference sequence). J was trimmed by 0 bases and V by 4 bases; bases with no gene match: 5. CDR3 amino acids: CAWTGQAYSYNSPLHF. The CDR3 nucleotides read TGTGCCTGGACGGGACAGGCCTACTCCTATAATTCACCCCTCCACTTT.

This clonotype was observed at least ten times. The chain employs TRBV2 and TRBJ2-7; D is uncertain. Germline CDR1 SNHLY, CDR2 FYNNEI. V was clipped by 5 bases and J by 4 bases, with 6 bases between them. CDR3 size: 11 residues. The CDR3 region has the DNA TGTGCCAGCAGTACTTTTTACGAGCAGTACTTC. It encodes CASSTFYEQYF.

This clonotype was counted many times. V is TRBV29-1 and J is TRBJ1-5; TRBD1 is a possible D gene (5 bases). The V gene lost 8 bases and the J gene lost 4 bases, with 15 bases spanning the gap. This CDR3 comprises 13 residues. Germline values: CDR1 SQVTM, CDR2 ANQGSEA. The CDR3 loop reads CSFIGGGNQPQHF. Written as DNA, the CDR3 is TGCAGCTTCATCGGGGGAGGAAATCAGCCCCAGCATTTT. Full variable domain (outside the CDR3, taken from reference TRBV29-1 and TRBJ1-5): SAVISQKPSRDICQRGTSLTIQCQVDSQVTMMFWYRQQPGQSLTLIATANQGSEATYESGFVIDKFPISRPNLTFSTLTVSNMSPEDSSIYLCSFIGGGNQPQHFGDGTRLSIL.

This clonotype was seen at least ten times. CDR3 DNA: TGTGCCAGCAGTTACCGGACAGGGAGTCTATATGGCTACACCTTC. Its protein product is CASSYRTGSLYGYTF. The gene calls are TRBV6-5 and TRBJ1-2; 8 bases line up with TRBD1. V dropped 2 bases and J dropped 5; count of bases not matched to a gene: 7. Germline assignment: CDR1 MNHEY and CDR2 SVGAGI. The CDR3 spans 15 residues.

This clonotype was counted many times. The genes are TRBV2 and TRBJ1-1; no clear D. Looked up from germline, CDR1 is SNHLY and CDR2 is FYNNEI. The CDR3 covers 12 residues. V lost 4 bases and J lost 5, with 8 bases in between. The CDR3 reads CASSAQRTEAFF. As DNA, the CDR3 is TGTGCCAGCAGTGCACAGAGAACTGAAGCTTTCTTT.

This clonotype was picked up many times. CDR3 nucleotide sequence: TGTGCCAGCAGTTTTGGTGGGACAGGGGCCTACGAGCAGTACTTC. It is translated as CASSFGGTGAYEQYF. The chain couples TRBV28 to TRBJ2-7; 10 bases match TRBD1. Germline V gene sequence: CDR1 MDHEN, CDR2 SYDVKM. V gave up 3 bases and J gave up 2 bases; unmatched junction bases: 4. The CDR3 runs 15 residues.

The V and J genes are TRBV7-9 and TRBJ1-5; possibly TRBD1 for D (5 bases). The CDR3 covers 14 residues. The germline CDR1 and CDR2 sequences are SEHNR and FQNEAQ (reference sequence). V was cut by 3 bases and J by 3 bases, with 9 bases left in between. DNA for the CDR3: TGTGCCAGCAGCTTGTCAGGGAACAATCAGCCCCAGCATTTT. Protein: CASSLSGNNQPQHF.

This clonotype was seen ten or more times. The V and J genes are TRBV2 and TRBJ2-7; the match to TRBD2 covers 9 bases. The CDR3 has 16 amino acids. Per the germline V gene, CDR1 is SNHLY and CDR2 is FYNNEI. V was pared by 5 bases and J by 3 bases, with 11 bases of the junction left unmatched. CDR3 DNA: TGTGCCAGCAGTCCCGGGGGGCTAGCGGGGTACTACGAGCAGTACTTC. The encoded protein is CASSPGGLAGYYEQYF.

This clonotype was recorded at least ten times. The DNA for the CDR3 is TGCGCCAGCAAGGCGGGACTAGCGGCAGATACGCAGTATTTT. Translated: CASKAGLAADTQYF. The V gene is TRBV5-1, the J gene TRBJ2-3, with 11 bases identical to TRBD2. This CDR3 contains 14 residues. Germline-derived CDR1 and CDR2 are SGHRS and YFSETQ. Losses at the gene ends were 6 bases for V and 4 bases for J; bases not matched to a gene: 4.

This clonotype occurred many times. V gene TRBV6-2 or TRBV6-3 combines with J gene TRBJ2-7; TRBD1 matches at 7 bases. This CDR3 is built from 14 residues. V was clipped by 0 bases and J by 3 bases; unmatched bases: 2. The germline CDR1 and CDR2 sequences are MNHEY and SVGEGT. CDR3 bases: TGTGCCAGCAGTTACTCGACAGGGTACTACGAGCAGTACTTC. Its protein product is CASSYSTGYYEQYF.

V gene TRBV20-1 combines with J gene TRBJ2-7, with 7 bases lining up with TRBD2. The CDR3 consists of 13 residues. J was trimmed by 1 base and V by 3 bases; bases with no gene match: 3. The germline CDR1 and CDR2 sequences are DFQATT and SNEGSKA (reference sequence). Here the CDR3 reads CSARREMSYEQYF. The CDR3 DNA reads TGCAGTGCTAGGCGGGAGATGTCCTACGAGCAGTACTTC.

The chain links TRBV6-2 or TRBV6-3 to TRBJ2-5, with 15 bases that match TRBD2. There are 17 residues in the CDR3. V lost 6 bases, J lost 2 bases, and 7 bases stayed unmatched. The germline gives CDR1 MNHEY, CDR2 SVGEGT. The CDR3 coding sequence is TGTGCCAGCAGCTACGCCGGGACTAGCGGGGGGCAAGAGACCCAGTACTTC. Its translation is CASSYAGTSGGQETQYF.

The table lists this clonotype with a few counts. The chain is built from TRBV30 and TRBJ2-5, with a weak D call TRBD2 (5 bases). Germline V lookup: CDR1 GTSNPN, CDR2 SVGIG (reference sequence). There are 13 residues in the CDR3. With 3 bases removed from V and 5 bases from J, the gap between germline ends came to 13 bases. The CDR3 nucleotides are TGTGCCTGGAGCCGCGGACTTGGCGAGACCCAGTACTTC. Its protein is CAWSRGLGETQYF. Full variable domain (outside the CDR3, taken from reference TRBV30 and TRBJ2-5): SQTIHQWPATLVQPVGSPLSLECTVEGTSNPNLYWYRQAAGRGLQLLFYSVGIGQISSEVPQNLSASRPQDRQFILSSKKLLLSDSGFYLCAWSRGLGETQYFGPGTRLLVL.

By share of the sample, this clonotype is medium-sized. V gene TRBV5-1 combines with J gene TRBJ2-3; D is perhaps TRBD1 (5 bases). In germline, CDR1 is SGHRS, CDR2 YFSETQ. V dropped 6 bases and J dropped 6 bases, with 14 bases sitting between them. The CDR3 extends over 13 amino acids. The CDR3 bases are TGCGCCAGCACCTCTCAGGGATCTGATACGCAGTATTTT. This codes for CASTSQGSDTQYF. Filled out from reference TRBV5-1 and TRBJ2-3, the complete variable domain reads KAGVTQTPRYLIKTRGQQVTLSCSPISGHRSVSWYQQTPGQGLQFLFEYFSETQRNKGNFPGRFSGRQFSNSRSEMNVSTLELGDSALYLCASTSQGSDTQYFGPGTRLTVL.

This clonotype was seen at least ten times. The genes are TRBV2 and TRBJ2-2, with D hard to call. Trimming pared 4 bases from V and 6 bases from J, leaving 12 bases between. CDR1 and CDR2 (germline): SNHLY, FYNNEI. The CDR3 length is 14 residues. The CDR3 DNA is TGTGCCAGCAGTGGTCCGCCCAAGTCCGGGGAGCTGTTTTTT. Translating it yields CASSGPPKSGELFF.

This rearrangement joins TRBV2 to TRBJ2-7, with D unclear. V was pared by 6 bases and J by 3 bases, with 6 bases between. Germline V CDR1 and CDR2: SNHLY, FYNNEI. This CDR3 spans 11 amino acids. This chain's CDR3 is CASSEDYEQYF. Here the CDR3 DNA reads TGTGCCAGCAGCGAGGACTACGAGCAGTACTTC.

The chain employs TRBV6-5 and TRBJ2-7; D is possibly TRBD1 (6 bases). Per germline, CDR1 MNHEY and CDR2 SVGAGI. Deletions cut 2 bases from V and 12 bases from J, with 17 bases between. This CDR3 region has 13 residues. The CDR3 coding sequence is TGTGCCAGCAGTTACCGGACAGATACTAAGTTGTACTTC. Translated, it gives CASSYRTDTKLYF.

This clonotype was found many times. The CDR3 DNA reads as TGTGCCAGCAGTGAGGTTAGGGTCCCCTATGGCTACACCTTC. Its translation: CASSEVRVPYGYTF. The rearrangement uses TRBV2 and TRBJ1-2; D not resolved. This CDR3 spans 14 amino acids. Germline CDR1 is SNHLY and CDR2 is FYNNEI. Between the trimmed V and J ends, which lost 3 bases and 4 bases, there was a span of 12 bases.

This clonotype came up a few times. The V call is TRBV5-1, the J call TRBJ1-1; D is uncertain. In germline, CDR1 is SGHRS, CDR2 YFSETQ. The ends were cut back, 7 bases at V and 4 bases at J, with 17 bases in the middle. The CDR3 spans 14 residues. As DNA, the CDR3 is TGCGCCAGCCGCCCGTCAGCCGGCGGCACTGAAGCTTTCTTT. Its translation is CASRPSAGGTEAFF.